Given below is one TCR beta chain in context. The record originates from a study of cytomegalovirus exposure and HLA in healthy donors. The PCR employed 60 Vbeta primers together with 13 Jbeta primers. Clones were read by immunoSEQ multiplex PCR, and TCRdb kept only the in-frame ones, dropping some. The data show about 120,000 clones, around 10% seen once. The germline CDR1 and CDR2 sequences are MNHEY and SMNVEV (reference sequence). The CDR3 covers 15 residues. Losses at the gene ends were 5 bases for V and 3 bases for J; bases not matched to a gene: 6. Sample: PBMCs. This rearrangement joins TRBV27 to TRBJ2-7; 11 bases match TRBD1. This TCR was recovered from a man younger than 40 in good health and CMV-seronegative. The CDR3 protein is CASSPFGTGGYEQYF. The CDR3 DNA sequence: TGTGCCAGCAGTCCGTTCGGGACAGGGGGCTACGAGCAGTACTTC.